Each of the 6 T cell receptor beta chains below was sequenced from the same sample in a study of shared clonotypes between healthy human individuals. Selected positively for CCR7 and CD45RO-negative, naive CD8 cells excluded terminally differentiated effector memory CD45RA+ cells. The protocol was immunoSEQ multiplex PCR, while the TCRdb copy is restricted to in-frame clones and leaves out a portion. This sample carries around 600,000 clones, 90% to 95% of them seen once, and the ten largest clones take about 0.11%. Material: naive CD8+ T cells sorted from blood. These receptors were collected from a woman between 25 and 40 years old in good health.

The V gene is TRBV25-1, the J gene TRBJ2-7; maybe TRBD2 (5 bases). The V end was cut by 6 bases, the J end by 3 bases, with 12 bases between. The CDR3 contains 13 residues. Germline lookup yields CDR1 MGHDK and CDR2 SYGVNS. The chain's CDR3 is CASSRRGHYEQYF. Written as DNA, the CDR3 is TGTGCCAGCAGCAGACGAGGGCACTACGAGCAGTACTTC.

The chain combines TRBV5-6 with TRBJ1-1, with D unclear. Trimming removed 4 bases from V and 3 bases from J, with 19 bases in between. The CDR3 is 16 residues long. Germline loops: CDR1 SGHDT, CDR2 YYEEEE. The CDR3 sequence: CASSDAGGLWDTEAFF. CDR3 nucleotide sequence: TGTGCCAGCAGCGACGCGGGTGGGCTGTGGGACACTGAAGCTTTCTTT.

The chain combines TRBV27 with TRBJ1-1; 7 nucleotides agree with TRBD1. The CDR3 length is 15 residues. Looked up from germline, CDR1 is MNHEY and CDR2 is SMNVEV (reference sequence). The V segment lost 7 bases and the J segment 11 bases; nucleotides outside the gene matches: 19. The CDR3 spells CASTHYQDRACEAFF. Written as DNA, the CDR3 is TGTGCCAGCACTCACTATCAAGACAGGGCCTGTGAGGCTTTCTTT.

The J gene is TRBJ2-7, the V gene TRBV27; 13 nucleotides align to TRBD2. This CDR3 is built from 15 residues. Trimming cost V 4 bases and J 3 bases; bases outside gene matches: 3. In germline, CDR1 is MNHEY, CDR2 SMNVEV (reference sequence). CDR3 amino acids: CASSWGLAGSYEQYF. As DNA, the CDR3 is TGTGCCAGCAGTTGGGGACTAGCGGGAAGCTACGAGCAGTACTTC.

V and J are TRBV5-1 and TRBJ2-7, with D tentatively TRBD1 (5 bases). The germline CDR1 and CDR2 sequences are SGHRS and YFSETQ. This CDR3 spans 15 amino acids. V lost 5 bases to trimming and J lost 2 bases, with 17 bases between them. In nucleotides, the CDR3 is TGCGCCAGCAGGACAGATAAGTTTGGTCCCTACGAGCAGTACTTC. It codes for CASRTDKFGPYEQYF.

The chain is built from TRBV9 and TRBJ2-5; 8 nucleotides line up with TRBD2. Germline V gives CDR1 SGDLS, CDR2 YYNGEE. V was clipped by 4 bases and J by 5 bases; unmatched bases: 10. CDR3 length: 15 residues. CDR3 DNA sequence: TGTGCCAGCAGCCCCTTTAGCGGGAAGGGTGAGACCCAGTACTTC. Translating gives CASSPFSGKGETQYF.